The clone carrying this T cell receptor (beta chain) was seen repeatedly, ten times or more. Patients included in sequencing had previously demonstrated CD8+CD57+ cell expansion by flow cytometry. The germline gives CDR1 KGHDR, CDR2 SFDVKD. This CDR3 has 14 amino acids. V was cut by 5 bases and J by 8 bases, with 16 bases left in between. The source of the sample is a study of CD8+CD57+ T cells in acquired aplastic anemia. TCR beta VDJ combinations and CDR3 sequences were profiled from genomic DNA. TCRdb re-derived calls from the reads in MiXCR, one entry per CDR3 protein. The sample lists hundreds of thousands of distinct CDR3 sequences; around 30% were seen once.

The V call is TRBV24-1, the J call TRBJ2-3, with a tentative D call TRBD2 (5 bases). This TCR was recovered from a human donor with aplastic anemia. The sequencing sample was made of sorted CD4+, CD8+, or CD8+CD57+ T cells (not recorded which) from PBMCs. The DNA for the CDR3 is TGTGCCACCAGTGTAACCGGTAGCGTTACTACGCAGTATTTT. Translation: CATSVTGSVTTQYF.